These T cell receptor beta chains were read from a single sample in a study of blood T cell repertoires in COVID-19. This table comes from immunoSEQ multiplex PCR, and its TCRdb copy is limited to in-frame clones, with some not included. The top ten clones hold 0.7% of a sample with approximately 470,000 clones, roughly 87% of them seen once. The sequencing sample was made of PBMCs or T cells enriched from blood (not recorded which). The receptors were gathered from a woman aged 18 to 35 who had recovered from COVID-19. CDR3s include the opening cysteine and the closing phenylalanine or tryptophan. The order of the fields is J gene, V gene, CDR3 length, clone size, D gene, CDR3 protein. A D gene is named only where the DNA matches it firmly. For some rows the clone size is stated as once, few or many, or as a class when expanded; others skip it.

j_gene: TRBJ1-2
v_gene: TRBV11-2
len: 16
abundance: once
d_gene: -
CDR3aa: CASSLTTIMDSHGYTF

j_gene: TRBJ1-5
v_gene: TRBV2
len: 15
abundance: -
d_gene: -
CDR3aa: CASSDPANVRQPQHF

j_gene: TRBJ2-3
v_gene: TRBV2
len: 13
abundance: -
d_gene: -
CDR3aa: CASSEGGRNTQYF

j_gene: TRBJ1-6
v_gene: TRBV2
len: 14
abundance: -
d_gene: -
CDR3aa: CASGATAYNSPLHF

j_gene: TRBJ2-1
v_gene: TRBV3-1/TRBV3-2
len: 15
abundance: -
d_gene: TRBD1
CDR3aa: CASSQGDRGINEQFF

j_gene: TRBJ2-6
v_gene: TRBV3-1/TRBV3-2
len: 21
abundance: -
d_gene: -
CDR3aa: CASSQEFLAGAIDSGANVLTF

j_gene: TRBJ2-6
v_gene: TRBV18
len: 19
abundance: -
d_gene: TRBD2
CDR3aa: CASDKYSGGTLSGANVLTF

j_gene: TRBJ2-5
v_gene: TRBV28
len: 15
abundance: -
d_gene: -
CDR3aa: CASSLWRGMGETQYF

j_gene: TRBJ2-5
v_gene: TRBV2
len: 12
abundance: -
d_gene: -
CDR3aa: CASSDPEKTQYF

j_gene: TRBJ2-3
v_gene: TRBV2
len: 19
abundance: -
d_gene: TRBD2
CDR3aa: CASTKALAGGSPGTDTQYF

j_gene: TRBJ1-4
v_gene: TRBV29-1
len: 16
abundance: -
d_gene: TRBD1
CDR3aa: CSVGGGGGQTNEKLFF

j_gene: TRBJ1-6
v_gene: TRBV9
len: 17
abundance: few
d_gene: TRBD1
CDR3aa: CASSVEGVTGGNSPLHF

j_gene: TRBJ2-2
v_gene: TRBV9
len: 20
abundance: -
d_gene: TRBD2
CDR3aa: CASSPGGRTSGGARTGELFF

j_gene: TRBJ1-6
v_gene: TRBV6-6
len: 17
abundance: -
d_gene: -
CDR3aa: CASSRTARTEVDSPLHF

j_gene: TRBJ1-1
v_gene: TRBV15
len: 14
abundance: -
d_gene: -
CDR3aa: CATSHNWRNTEAFF

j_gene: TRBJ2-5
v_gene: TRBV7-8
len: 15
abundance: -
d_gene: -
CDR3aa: CASSSPRSGGETQYF

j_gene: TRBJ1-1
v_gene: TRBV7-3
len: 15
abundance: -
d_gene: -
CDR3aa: CASSLGGVENTEAFF

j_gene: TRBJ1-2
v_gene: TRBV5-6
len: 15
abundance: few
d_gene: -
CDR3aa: CASSLSADRNYGYTF

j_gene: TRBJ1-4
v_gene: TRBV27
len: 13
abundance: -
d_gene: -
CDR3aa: CASRGTTSEKLFF

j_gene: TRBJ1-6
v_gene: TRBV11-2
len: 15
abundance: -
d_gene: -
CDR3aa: CASSLRGTEGSPLHF

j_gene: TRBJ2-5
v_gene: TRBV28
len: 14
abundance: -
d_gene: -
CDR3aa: CASSLDWVRETQYF

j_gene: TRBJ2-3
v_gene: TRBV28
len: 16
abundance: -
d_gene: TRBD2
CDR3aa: CASSSLSGGRSDTQYF

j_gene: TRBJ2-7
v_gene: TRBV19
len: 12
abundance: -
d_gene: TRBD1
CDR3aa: CAARQGYYEQYF

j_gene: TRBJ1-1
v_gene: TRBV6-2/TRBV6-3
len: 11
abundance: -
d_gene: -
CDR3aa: CASSWSVEAFF

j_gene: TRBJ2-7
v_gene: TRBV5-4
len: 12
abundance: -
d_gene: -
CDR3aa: CASSFSFDEQYF

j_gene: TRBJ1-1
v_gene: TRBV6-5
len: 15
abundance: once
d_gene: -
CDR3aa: CASSQRPRLDTEAFF

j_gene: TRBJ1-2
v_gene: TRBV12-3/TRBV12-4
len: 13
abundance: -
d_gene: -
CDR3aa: CASSLSGFNGYTF

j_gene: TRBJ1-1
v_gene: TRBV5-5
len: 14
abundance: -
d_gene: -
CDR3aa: CASSSSWVSAEAFF

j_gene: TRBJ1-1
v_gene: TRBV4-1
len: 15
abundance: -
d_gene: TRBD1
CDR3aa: CASSQGQGRNTEAFF

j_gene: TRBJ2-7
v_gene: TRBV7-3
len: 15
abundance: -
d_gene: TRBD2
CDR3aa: CASSRTSGGDYEQYF

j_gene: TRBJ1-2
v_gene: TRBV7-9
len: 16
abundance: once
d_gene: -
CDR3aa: CASSPSPGGGEEGYTF

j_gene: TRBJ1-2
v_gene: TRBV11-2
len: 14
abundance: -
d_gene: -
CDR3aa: CASSLSGGVDGYTF

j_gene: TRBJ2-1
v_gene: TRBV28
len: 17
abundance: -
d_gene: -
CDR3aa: CASSSGGGGAVYNEQFF

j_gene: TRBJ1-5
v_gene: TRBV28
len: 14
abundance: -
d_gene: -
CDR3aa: CASSPRTSNQPQHF

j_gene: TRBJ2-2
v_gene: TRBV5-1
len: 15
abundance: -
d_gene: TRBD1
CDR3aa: CASSLAQGADGELFF

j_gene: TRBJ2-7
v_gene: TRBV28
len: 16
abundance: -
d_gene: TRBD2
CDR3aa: CASSLFASGDSYEQYF

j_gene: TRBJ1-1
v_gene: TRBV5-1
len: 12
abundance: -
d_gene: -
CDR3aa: CASGAQNTEAFF

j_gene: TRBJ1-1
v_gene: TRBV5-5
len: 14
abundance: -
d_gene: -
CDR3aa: CASSLAWGYTEAFF

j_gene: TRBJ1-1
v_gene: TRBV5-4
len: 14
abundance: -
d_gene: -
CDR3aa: CASSLDAANTEAFF

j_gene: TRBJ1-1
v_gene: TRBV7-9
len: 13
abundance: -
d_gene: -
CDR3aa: CASSLGGAGEAFF

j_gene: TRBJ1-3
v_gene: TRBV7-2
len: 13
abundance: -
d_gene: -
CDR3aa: CASSLYSGNTIYF

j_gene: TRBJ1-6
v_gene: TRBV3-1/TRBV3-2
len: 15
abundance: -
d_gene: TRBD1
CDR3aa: CASSSQGGQGSPLHF

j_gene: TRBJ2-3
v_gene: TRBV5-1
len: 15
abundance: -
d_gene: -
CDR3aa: CASSLVGTSTDTQYF

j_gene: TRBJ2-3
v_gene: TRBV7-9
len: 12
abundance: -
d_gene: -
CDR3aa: CASSPIGDTQYF

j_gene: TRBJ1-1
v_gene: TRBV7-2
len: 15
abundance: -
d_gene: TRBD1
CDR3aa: CASSLAGQEGTEAFF

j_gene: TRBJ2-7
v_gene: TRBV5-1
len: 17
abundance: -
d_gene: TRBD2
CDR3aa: CASSLVGGGPEGYEQYF

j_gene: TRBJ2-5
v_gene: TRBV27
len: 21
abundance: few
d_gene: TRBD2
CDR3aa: CASSLLGRTSGGALTTETQYF

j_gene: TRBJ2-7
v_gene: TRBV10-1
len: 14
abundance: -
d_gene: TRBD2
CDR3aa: CASSARDYPIEQYF

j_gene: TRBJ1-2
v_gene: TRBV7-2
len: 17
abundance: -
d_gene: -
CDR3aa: CASSSRGSGGAVYGYTF

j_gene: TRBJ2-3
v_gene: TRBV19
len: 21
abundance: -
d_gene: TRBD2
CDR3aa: CASSPPSGTSGGPTLPDTQYF

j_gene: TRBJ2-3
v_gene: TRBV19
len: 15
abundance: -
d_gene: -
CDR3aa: CASSISSGSTDTQYF

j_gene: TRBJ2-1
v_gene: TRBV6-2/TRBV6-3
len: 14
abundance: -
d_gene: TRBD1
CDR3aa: CASSYWDSYNEQFF

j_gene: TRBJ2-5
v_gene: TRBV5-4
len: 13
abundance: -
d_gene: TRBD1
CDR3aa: CASRTGGQETQYF

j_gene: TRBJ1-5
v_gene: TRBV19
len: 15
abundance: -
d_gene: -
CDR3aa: CASSWGRLAYQPQHF

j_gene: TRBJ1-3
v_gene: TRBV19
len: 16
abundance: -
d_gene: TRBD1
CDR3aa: CASSPRDRSSGNTIYF

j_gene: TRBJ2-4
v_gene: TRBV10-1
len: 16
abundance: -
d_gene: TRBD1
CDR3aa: CASRGGEILAKNIQYF

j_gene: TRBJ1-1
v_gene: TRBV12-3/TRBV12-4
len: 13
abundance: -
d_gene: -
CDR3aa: CASSPTANTEAFF

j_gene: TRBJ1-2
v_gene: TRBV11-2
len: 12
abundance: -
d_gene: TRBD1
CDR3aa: CASSSTGGGYTF

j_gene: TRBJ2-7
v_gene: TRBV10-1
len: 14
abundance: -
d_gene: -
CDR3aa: CASSPETGPSEQYF

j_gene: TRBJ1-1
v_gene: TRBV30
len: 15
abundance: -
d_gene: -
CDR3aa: CAWSVRGRASTEAFF